One and the same sample provided the 19 T cell receptor beta chains below, sequenced in a study of blood T cell repertoires in COVID-19. Generated by immunoSEQ multiplex PCR, the TCRdb table keeps only in-frame clones and is missing some. The table records 150,000 to 200,000 clones, roughly 86% of them present only once. The sample consisted of peripheral blood. These TCRs come from a man aged 18 to 30 with acute or convalescent COVID-19.

The chain couples TRBV5-5 to TRBJ2-1; tentatively, D is TRBD2 (6 bases). There are 16 residues in the CDR3. Germline CDR1 is SGHKS and CDR2 is YYEKEE (reference sequence). V was cut by 2 bases and J by 1 base, with 13 bases left in between. CDR3 amino acids: CASSLYSGQSYNEQFF. CDR3 coding DNA: TGTGCCAGCAGCTTATATAGCGGCCAGTCCTACAATGAGCAGTTCTTC.

This clone was seen a single time. The V and J genes are TRBV6-1 and TRBJ1-4, with D perhaps matching TRBD1 (6 bases). V shed 5 bases and J shed 1 base, with 14 bases lying between them. The CDR3 spans 16 residues. Germline values: CDR1 MNHNS, CDR2 SASEGT. CDR3: CASSQGQLRTNEKLFF. The CDR3 DNA reads TGTGCCAGCAGTCAAGGACAGCTAAGAACTAATGAAAAACTGTTTTTT.

The chain is built from TRBV18 and TRBJ1-3; a weak D match, TRBD1 (5 bases). Per germline, CDR1 KGHSH and CDR2 LQKENI. This CDR3 contains 18 residues. Trimming shortened V by 0 bases and J by 0 bases, and 15 bases separated the two germline ends. CDR3: CASSPPLTEQYSGNTIYF. The CDR3, as DNA: TGTGCCAGCTCACCACCGCTGACAGAACAATACTCTGGAAACACCATATATTTT.

This clone showed up just once. This rearrangement joins TRBV9 to TRBJ1-1, with D uncertain. The CDR3 sequence is 16 residues long. Germline-derived CDR1 and CDR2 are SGDLS and YYNGEE. The ends were cut back, 4 bases at V and 4 bases at J, with 20 bases in the middle. CDR3 nucleotides: TGTGCCAGCAGCCCACGTAGCGGGTTCCAGAGCACTGAAGCTTTCTTT. Its protein is CASSPRSGFQSTEAFF.

The chain links TRBV10-1 to TRBJ2-1; TRBD2 might be the D (5 bases). Trimming stripped 3 bases from V and 0 bases from J, with 9 bases between. Per the germline V gene, CDR1 is WNHNN and CDR2 is SYGVQD (reference sequence). The CDR3 has 15 residues. CDR3 sequence reads: CASSDPGSSYNEQFF. Written as DNA, the CDR3 is TGCGCCAGCAGTGACCCGGGGAGCTCCTACAATGAGCAGTTCTTC.

A note on this clone: This specimen includes other DNA sequences encoding the same CDR3. This chain connects TRBV5-1 to TRBJ2-2; D ambiguous. Germline assignment: CDR1 SGHRS and CDR2 YFSETQ. This CDR3 spans 14 amino acids. Trimming removed 0 bases at V and 4 bases at J, with 7 bases between. The CDR3 nucleotides read TGCGCCAGCAGCTTGGCCGGCGGCACCGGGGAGCTGTTTTTT. Its translation is CASSLAGGTGELFF.

This rearrangement joins TRBV5-6 to TRBJ1-6; tentative D call: TRBD1 (6 bases). The CDR3 length is 15 residues. The V end was cut by 6 bases, the J end by 5 bases, with 15 bases between. The germline V gene has CDR1 SGHDT and CDR2 YYEEEE. This CDR3 is CASTAWPGDNSPLHF. The CDR3 region has the DNA TGTGCCAGCACCGCGTGGCCAGGGGATAATTCACCCCTCCACTTT.

V gene TRBV4-1 combines with J gene TRBJ2-1, with D possibly being TRBD2 (5 bases). Trimming stripped 0 bases from V and 10 bases from J, with 13 bases between. Germline CDR1 and CDR2: MGHRA and YSYEKL. The CDR3 sequence is 14 residues long. CDR3 residues: CASSQDRGTGEQFF. The CDR3 DNA sequence: TGCGCCAGCAGCCAAGATAGAGGAACGGGGGAGCAGTTCTTC.

In its sample, this clone was seen once. The V and J genes are TRBV19 and TRBJ1-2; D possibly corresponds to TRBD1 (5 bases). CDR1 LNHDA and CDR2 SQIVND come from the germline V gene (reference sequence). V was shortened by 3 bases and J by 4 bases, with 15 bases between the two germline ends. This CDR3 spans 15 amino acids. In nucleotides, the CDR3 is TGTGCCAGTAGTATTTCAGGAAGGGGTAGCTATGGCTACACCTTC. The encoded protein is CASSISGRGSYGYTF.

The chain joins TRBV6-1 to TRBJ1-2; D ambiguous. Trimming took off 2 bases at V and 4 bases at J, with 8 bases between the two ends. CDR1 MNHNS and CDR2 SASEGT come from the germline V gene. CDR3 length equals 13 residues. CDR3 amino acids: CASSEPMSYGYTF. Written as DNA, the CDR3 is TGTGCCAGCAGTGAACCCATGTCCTATGGCTACACCTTC.

The rearrangement links TRBV27 to TRBJ1-1, with TRBD1 as a possible D gene (5 bases). The CDR3 spans 12 residues. The V and J ends lost 3 bases and 4 bases respectively, with 6 bases between them. From germline, CDR1 is MNHEY and CDR2 SMNVEV (reference sequence). DNA for the CDR3: TGTGCCAGCAGTTTTCAGGGCACTGAAGCTTTCTTT. This encodes CASSFQGTEAFF.

This sequence joins TRBV7-2 and TRBJ2-7; TRBD2 matches at 8 bases. CDR3 size: 16 residues. Germline values: CDR1 SGHTA, CDR2 FQGNSA. The ends lost 2 bases at V and 5 bases at J; junction bases unmatched: 11. CDR3 nucleotide sequence: TGTGCCAGCAGCTTATCCCTTCGGGGGGGCCGGGACGAGCAGTACTTC. This codes for CASSLSLRGGRDEQYF.

Written as DNA, the CDR3 is TGTGCCAGTAGTCCCAGGGCTAATGAGCAGTTCTTC. Amino acids: CASSPRANEQFF. The genes are TRBV19 and TRBJ2-1; weak D call: TRBD1 (5 bases). Germline V lookup: CDR1 LNHDA, CDR2 SQIVND (reference sequence). The CDR3 is 12 residues long. Trimming cost V 5 bases and J 7 bases, with 9 bases left between them.

DNA of the CDR3: TGTGCCACCACCCCAGGGAAGGGTTTCAACTATGGCTACACCTTC. Amino acids: CATTPGKGFNYGYTF. This chain joins TRBV24-1 and TRBJ1-2; a weak D match, TRBD1 (5 bases). Germline lookup yields CDR1 KGHDR and CDR2 SFDVKD. This CDR3 has 15 amino acids. Deletions cut 8 bases from V and 2 bases from J, with 17 bases between.

This chain links TRBV7-8 with TRBJ2-1; maybe TRBD2 (5 bases). CDR3 length equals 17 residues. The germline V gene has CDR1 SGHVS and CDR2 FQNEAQ. Trimming removed 1 base at V and 2 bases at J, with 15 bases between. CDR3 in DNA: TGTGCCAGCAGCTTAGAGGTGGGGTACGGGGCCTACAATGAGCAGTTCTTC. It is translated as CASSLEVGYGAYNEQFF. Looking up the rest from reference TRBV7-8 and TRBJ2-1 gives the full variable domain: GAGVSQSPRYKVAKRGQDVALRCDPISGHVSLFWYQQALGQGPEFLTYFQNEAQLDKSGLPSDRFFAERPEGSVSTLKIQRTQQEDSAVYLCASSLEVGYGAYNEQFFGPGTRLTVL.

V and J are TRBV15 and TRBJ2-7; TRBD1 matches at 8 bases. CDR3 size: 14 residues. Losses at the gene ends were 4 bases for V and 2 bases for J; bases not matched to a gene: 4. The V gene's germline CDR1 is LNHNV and CDR2 YYDKDF (reference sequence). The CDR3 DNA is TGTGCCACCAGCATTGACAGGGGACCCTACGAGCAGTACGTC. Translated: CATSIDRGPYEQYV.

V is TRBV30 and J is TRBJ2-6; weak D call: TRBD1 (5 bases). The CDR3 sequence is 15 residues long. CDR1 is GTSNPN and CDR2 is SVGIG in the germline V gene (reference sequence). The V gene lost 3 bases and the J gene lost 0 bases, with 9 bases spanning the gap. In DNA, the CDR3 is TGTGCCTGGAGGGACAAGAGCTCTGGGGCCAACGTCCTGACTTTC. This codes for CAWRDKSSGANVLTF.

This chain links TRBV25-1 with TRBJ1-5; 7 bases are shared with TRBD1. This CDR3 spans 14 amino acids. Germline trimming cut 6 bases from V and 1 base from J; bases unmatched to any gene: 3. Germline CDR1 MGHDK, CDR2 SYGVNS. The CDR3 DNA sequence: TGTGCCAGCAGACAGGGGAGCAGCAATCAGCCCCAGCATTTT. Translating gives CASRQGSSNQPQHF.

The J gene is TRBJ1-1, the V gene TRBV5-1; D gene ambiguous. V was pared by 2 bases and J by 0 bases, with 11 bases between. The V gene's germline CDR1 is SGHRS and CDR2 YFSETQ. The length of the CDR3 is 15 residues. The CDR3 nucleotides read TGCGCCAGCAGCTTTGACAACAGTATGAACACTGAAGCTTTCTTT. This codes for CASSFDNSMNTEAFF.